The T cell receptor (beta chain) described here comes from a study of cytomegalovirus exposure and HLA in healthy donors. The study ran its PCR with 60 Vbeta and 13 Jbeta primers. The repertoire was sequenced with immunoSEQ multiplex PCR; TCRdb's copy has only in-frame clones and lacks some. The sample carries roughly 120,000 clones, around 69% recorded once. Germline V gene lookup returns CDR1 SQVTM and CDR2 ANQGSEA. The V gene end was trimmed by 7 bases and the J gene end by 1 base; junction bases not matched to a gene: 3. This CDR3 has 12 amino acids. Material for sequencing was PBMCs. This chain links TRBV29-1 with TRBJ1-1, with 7 bases matching TRBD1. The origin of this receptor is a woman aged 40-49 years in good health and CMV-seropositive. CDR3 in DNA: TGCAGCGCAGGGGGATGGAACACTGAAGCTTTCTTT. Protein sequence: CSAGGWNTEAFF.